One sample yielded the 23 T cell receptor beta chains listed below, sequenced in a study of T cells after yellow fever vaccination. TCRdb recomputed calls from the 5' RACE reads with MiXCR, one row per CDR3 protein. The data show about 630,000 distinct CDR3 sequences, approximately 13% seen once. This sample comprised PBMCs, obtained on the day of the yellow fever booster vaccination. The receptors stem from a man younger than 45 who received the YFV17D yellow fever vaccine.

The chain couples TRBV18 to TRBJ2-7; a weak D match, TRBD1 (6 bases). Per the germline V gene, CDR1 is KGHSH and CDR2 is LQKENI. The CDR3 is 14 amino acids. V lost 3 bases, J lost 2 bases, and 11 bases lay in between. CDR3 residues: CASSPWTATYEQYF. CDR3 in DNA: TGTGCCAGCTCACCGTGGACAGCCACCTACGAGCAGTACTTC. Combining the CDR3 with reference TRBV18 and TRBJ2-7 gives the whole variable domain NAGVMQNPRHLVRRRGQEARLRCSPMKGHSHVYWYRQLPEEGLKFMVYLQKENIIDESGMPKERFSAEFPKEGPSILRIQQVVRGDSAAYFCASSPWTATYEQYFGPGTRLTVT.

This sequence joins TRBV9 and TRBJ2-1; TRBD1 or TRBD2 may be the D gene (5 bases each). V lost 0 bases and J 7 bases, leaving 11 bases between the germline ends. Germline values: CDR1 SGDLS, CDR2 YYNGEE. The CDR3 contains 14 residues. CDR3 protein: CASSVGDLRNEQFF. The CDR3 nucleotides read TGTGCCAGCAGCGTAGGGGACCTAAGGAATGAGCAGTTCTTC.

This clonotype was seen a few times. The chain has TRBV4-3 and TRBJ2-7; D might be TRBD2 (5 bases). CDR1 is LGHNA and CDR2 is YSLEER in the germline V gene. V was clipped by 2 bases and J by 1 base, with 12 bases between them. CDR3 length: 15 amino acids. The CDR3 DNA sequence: TGCGCCAGCAGCCAAAGGGAAGAGGGTTCCTACGAGCAGTACTTC. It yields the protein CASSQREEGSYEQYF.

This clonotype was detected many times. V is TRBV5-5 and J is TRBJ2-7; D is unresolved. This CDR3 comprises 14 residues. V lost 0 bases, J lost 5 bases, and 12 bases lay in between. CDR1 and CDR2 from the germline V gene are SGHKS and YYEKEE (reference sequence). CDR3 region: CASSLVGKPDEQYF. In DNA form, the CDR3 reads TGTGCCAGCAGCTTGGTAGGGAAACCCGACGAGCAGTACTTC.

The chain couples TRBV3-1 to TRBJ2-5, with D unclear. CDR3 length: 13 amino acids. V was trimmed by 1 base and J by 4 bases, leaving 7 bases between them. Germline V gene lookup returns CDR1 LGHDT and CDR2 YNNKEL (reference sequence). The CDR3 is CASSQGQPETQYF. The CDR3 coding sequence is TGTGCCAGCAGCCAAGGCCAACCAGAGACCCAGTACTTC.

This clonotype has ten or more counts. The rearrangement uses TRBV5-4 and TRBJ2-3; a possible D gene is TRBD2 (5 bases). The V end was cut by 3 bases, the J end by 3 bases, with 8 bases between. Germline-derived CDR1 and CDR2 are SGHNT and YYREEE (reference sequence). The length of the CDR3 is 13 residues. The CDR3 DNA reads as TGTGCCAGCAGCTCCGGGAAGACAGATACGCAGTATTTT. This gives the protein CASSSGKTDTQYF. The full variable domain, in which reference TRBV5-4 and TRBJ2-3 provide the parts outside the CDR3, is ETGVTQSPTHLIKTRGQQVTLRCSSQSGHNTVSWYQQALGQGPQFIFQYYREEENGRGNFPPRFSGLQFPNYSSELNVNALELDDSALYLCASSSGKTDTQYFGPGTRLTVL.

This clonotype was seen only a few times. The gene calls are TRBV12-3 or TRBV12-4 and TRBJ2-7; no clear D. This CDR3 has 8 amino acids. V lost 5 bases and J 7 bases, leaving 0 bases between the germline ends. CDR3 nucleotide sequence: TGTGCCAGCAGTGAGCAGTACTTC. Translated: CASSEQYF.

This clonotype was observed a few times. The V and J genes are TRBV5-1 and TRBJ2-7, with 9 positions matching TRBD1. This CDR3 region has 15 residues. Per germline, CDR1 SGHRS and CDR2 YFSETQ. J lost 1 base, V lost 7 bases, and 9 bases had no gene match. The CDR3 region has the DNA TGCGCCAGCTGTGAGAGACAGGGGGGATCCTACGAGCAGTACTTC. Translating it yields CASCERQGGSYEQYF.

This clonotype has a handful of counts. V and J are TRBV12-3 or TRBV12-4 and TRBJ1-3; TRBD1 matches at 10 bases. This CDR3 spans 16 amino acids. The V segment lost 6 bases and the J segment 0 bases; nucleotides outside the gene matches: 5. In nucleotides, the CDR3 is TGTGCCAGCAGAGTCCGGGACAGGGGCTCTGGAAACACCATATATTTT. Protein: CASRVRDRGSGNTIYF.

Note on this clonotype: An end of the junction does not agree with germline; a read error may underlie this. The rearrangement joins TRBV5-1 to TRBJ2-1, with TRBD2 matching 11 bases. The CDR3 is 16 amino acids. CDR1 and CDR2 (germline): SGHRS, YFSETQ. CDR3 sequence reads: CASRLLAGVSFNEQFF. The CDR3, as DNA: TGCGCCAGCAGGTTACTAGCGGGGGTCTCCTTCAATGAGCAGTTCTTC.

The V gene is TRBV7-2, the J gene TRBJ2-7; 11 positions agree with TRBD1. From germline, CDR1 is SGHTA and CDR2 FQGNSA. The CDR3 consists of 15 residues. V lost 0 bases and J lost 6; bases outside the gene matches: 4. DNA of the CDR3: TGTGCCAGCAGCTTAGCGCATGGGACAGGGGGCGAGCAGTACTTC. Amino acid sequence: CASSLAHGTGGEQYF.

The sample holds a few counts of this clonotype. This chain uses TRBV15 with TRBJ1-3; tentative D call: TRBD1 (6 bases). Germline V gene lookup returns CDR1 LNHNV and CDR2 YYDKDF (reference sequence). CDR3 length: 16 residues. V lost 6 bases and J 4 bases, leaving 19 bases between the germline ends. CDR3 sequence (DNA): TGTGCCACCAGTAACCTAGTGGGGGCGGGCGGAAACACCATATATTTT. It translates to CATSNLVGAGGNTIYF.

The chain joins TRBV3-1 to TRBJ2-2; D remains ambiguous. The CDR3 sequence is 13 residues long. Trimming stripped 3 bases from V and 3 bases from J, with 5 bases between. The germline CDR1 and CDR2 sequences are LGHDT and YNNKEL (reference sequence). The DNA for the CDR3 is TGTGCCAGCAGCCATCAATACACCGGGGAGCTGTTTTTT. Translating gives CASSHQYTGELFF.

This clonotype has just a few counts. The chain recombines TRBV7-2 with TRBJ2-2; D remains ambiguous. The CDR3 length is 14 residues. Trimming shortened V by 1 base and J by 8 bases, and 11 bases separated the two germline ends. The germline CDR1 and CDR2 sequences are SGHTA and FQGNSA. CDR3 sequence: CASSLGTYGGELFF. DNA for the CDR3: TGTGCCAGCAGCTTAGGGACCTACGGGGGGGAGCTGTTTTTT.

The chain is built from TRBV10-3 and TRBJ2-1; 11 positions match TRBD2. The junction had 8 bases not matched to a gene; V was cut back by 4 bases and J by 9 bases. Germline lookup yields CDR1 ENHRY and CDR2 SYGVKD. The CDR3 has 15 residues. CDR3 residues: CAISVATSGAGEQFF. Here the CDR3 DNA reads TGTGCCATCAGTGTAGCGACTAGCGGGGCGGGTGAGCAGTTCTTC.

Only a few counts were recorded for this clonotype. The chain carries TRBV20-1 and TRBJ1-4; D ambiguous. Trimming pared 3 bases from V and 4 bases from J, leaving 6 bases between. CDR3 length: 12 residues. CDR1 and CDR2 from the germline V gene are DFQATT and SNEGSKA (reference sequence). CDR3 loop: CSARTINEKLFF. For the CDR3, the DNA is TGCAGTGCTAGGACTATTAATGAAAAACTGTTTTTT.

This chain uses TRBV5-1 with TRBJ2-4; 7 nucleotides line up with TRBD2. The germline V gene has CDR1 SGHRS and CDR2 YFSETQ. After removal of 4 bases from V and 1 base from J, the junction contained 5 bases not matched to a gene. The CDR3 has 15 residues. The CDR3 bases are TGCGCCAGCAGCCCTCCGGGAGGTGCCAAAAACATTCAGTACTTC. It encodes CASSPPGGAKNIQYF.

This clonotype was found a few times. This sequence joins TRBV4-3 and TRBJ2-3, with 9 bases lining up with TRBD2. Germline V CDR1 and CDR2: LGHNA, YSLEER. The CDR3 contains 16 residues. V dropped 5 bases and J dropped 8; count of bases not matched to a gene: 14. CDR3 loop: CASSEVIAGVLSTQYF. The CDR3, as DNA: TGCGCCAGCAGCGAAGTCATAGCGGGAGTCTTAAGTACGCAGTATTTT.

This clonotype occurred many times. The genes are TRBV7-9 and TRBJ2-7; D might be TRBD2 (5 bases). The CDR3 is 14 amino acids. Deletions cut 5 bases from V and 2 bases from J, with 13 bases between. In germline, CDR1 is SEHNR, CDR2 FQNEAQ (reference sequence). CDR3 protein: CASSHSREAYEQYF. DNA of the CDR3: TGTGCCAGCAGCCATTCCCGGGAAGCCTACGAGCAGTACTTC.

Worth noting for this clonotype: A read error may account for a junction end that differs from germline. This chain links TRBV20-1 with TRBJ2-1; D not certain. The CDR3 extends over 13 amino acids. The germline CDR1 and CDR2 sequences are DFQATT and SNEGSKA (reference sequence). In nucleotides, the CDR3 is TGCAGTGCTAGAGATTTCTCCCACAATGAGCAGTTCTTC. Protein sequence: CSARDFSHNEQFF.

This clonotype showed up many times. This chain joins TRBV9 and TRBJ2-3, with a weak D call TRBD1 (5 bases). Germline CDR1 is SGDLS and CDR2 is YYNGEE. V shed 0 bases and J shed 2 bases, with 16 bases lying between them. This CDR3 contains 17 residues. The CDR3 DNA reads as TGTGCCAGCAGCGTAGGGCCCCAGGGTCGGGTCACAGATACGCAGTATTTT. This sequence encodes CASSVGPQGRVTDTQYF.

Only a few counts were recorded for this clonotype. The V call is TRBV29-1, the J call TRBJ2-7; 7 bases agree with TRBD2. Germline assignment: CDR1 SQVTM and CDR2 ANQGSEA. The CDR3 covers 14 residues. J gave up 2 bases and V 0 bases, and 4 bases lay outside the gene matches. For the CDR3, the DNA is TGCAGCGTTGAAGACGGGACTACTACCTACGAGCAGTACTTC. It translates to CSVEDGTTTYEQYF.

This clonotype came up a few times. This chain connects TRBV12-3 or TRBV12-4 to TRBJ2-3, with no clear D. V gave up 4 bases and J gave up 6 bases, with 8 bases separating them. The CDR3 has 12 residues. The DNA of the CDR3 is TGTGCCAGCAGTTCCGTGGTTGATACGCAGTATTTT. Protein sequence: CASSSVVDTQYF.